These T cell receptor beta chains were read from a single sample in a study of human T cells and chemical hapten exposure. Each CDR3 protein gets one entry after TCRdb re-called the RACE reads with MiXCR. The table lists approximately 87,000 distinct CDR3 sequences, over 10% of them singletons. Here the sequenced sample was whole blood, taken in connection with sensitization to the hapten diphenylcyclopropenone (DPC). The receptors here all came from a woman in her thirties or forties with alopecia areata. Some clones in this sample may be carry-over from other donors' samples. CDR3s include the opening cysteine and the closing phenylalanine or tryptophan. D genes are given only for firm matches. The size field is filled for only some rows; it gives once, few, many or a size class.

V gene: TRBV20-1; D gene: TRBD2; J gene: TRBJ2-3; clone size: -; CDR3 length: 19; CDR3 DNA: TGCAGTGCCGCTCCTAATCTAGCGGGGGCCTCGCCGCGCACAGATACGCAGTATTTT; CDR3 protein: CSAAPNLAGASPRTDTQYF
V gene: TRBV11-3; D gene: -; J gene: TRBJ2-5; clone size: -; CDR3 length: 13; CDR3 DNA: TGTGCCAGCAGCCCACGAATCGGGCAGACCCAGTACTTC; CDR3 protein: CASSPRIGQTQYF
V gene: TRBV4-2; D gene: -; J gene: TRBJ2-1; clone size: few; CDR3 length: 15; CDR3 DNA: TGTGCCAGCAGCCAAGTGAGTGGCGGAGACAATGAGCAGTTCTTC; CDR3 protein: CASSQVSGGDNEQFF
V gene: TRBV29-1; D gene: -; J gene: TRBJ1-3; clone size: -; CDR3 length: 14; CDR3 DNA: TGCAGCGTCTCCTTAGGGACCTCTGGAAACACCATATATTTT; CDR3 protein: CSVSLGTSGNTIYF
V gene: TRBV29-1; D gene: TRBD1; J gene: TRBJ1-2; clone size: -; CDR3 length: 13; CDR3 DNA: TGCAGCGGGGCAGGGGGCCCTAACTATGGCTACACCTTC; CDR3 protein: CSGAGGPNYGYTF
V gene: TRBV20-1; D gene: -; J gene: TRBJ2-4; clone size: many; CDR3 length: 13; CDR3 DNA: TGCAGTGCTAGGGTGCCGGTAGCTAGCGAGCCCCACTTC; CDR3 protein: CSARVPVASEPHF
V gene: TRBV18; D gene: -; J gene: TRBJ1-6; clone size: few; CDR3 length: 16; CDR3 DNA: TGTGCCAGCTCACCAATTGCCGGGGGCCGTAATTCACCCCTCCACTTT; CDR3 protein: CASSPIAGGRNSPLHF
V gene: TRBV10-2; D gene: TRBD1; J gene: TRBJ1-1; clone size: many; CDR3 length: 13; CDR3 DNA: TGCGCCAGCGTGGGACAGGTTAACACTGAAGCTTTCTTT; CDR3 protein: CASVGQVNTEAFF
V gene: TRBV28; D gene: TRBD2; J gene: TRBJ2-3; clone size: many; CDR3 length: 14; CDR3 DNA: TGTGCCAGCAGCTCTAGCGGGACGACAGATACGCAGTATTTT; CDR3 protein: CASSSSGTTDTQYF
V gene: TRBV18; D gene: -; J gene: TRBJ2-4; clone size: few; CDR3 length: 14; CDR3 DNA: TGTGCCAGCTCACCCCCAGCAGGGAAAAACATTCAGTACTTC; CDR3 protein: CASSPPAGKNIQYF
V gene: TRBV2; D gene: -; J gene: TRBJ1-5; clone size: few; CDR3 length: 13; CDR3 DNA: TGTGCCAGCAGAGCAGGATCCAATCAGCCCCAGCATTTT; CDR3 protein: CASRAGSNQPQHF
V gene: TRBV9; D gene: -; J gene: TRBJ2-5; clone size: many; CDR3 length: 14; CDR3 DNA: TGTGCCAGCAGCGTAGAGGCAGTCCAAGAGACCCAGTACTTC; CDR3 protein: CASSVEAVQETQYF
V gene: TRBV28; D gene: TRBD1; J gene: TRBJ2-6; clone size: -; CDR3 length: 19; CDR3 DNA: TGTGCCAGCAGGCCTAACAACGTACAGGGGGCAAGAGGGGCCAACGTCCTGACTTTC; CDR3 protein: CASRPNNVQGARGANVLTF
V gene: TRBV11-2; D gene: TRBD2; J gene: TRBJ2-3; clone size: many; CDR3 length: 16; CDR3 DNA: TGTGCCAGCAGCTCCCAGACTAGCGGGAGCACAGATACGCAGTATTTT; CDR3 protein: CASSSQTSGSTDTQYF
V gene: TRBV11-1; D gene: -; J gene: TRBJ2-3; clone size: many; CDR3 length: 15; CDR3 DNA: TGTGCCAGCAGCTTTCGGACAAAAAGCACAGATACGCAGTATTTT; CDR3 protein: CASSFRTKSTDTQYF
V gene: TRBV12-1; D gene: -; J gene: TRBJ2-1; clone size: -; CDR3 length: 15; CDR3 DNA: TGTGCCAGCAGCTTCCGCGTCCTCTCCTACAATGAGCAGTTCTTC; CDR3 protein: CASSFRVLSYNEQFF
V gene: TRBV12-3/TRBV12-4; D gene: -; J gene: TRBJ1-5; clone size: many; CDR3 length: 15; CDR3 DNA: TGTGCCAGCAGTTTCAACCAGGGTAGCAATCAGCCCCAGCATTTT; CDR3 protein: CASSFNQGSNQPQHF
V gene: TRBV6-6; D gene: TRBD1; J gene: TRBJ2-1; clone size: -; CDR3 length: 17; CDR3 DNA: TGTGCCAGCAGTTACTCGGGGCCCGGGACAGGGGGTGGTGAGCGGTTCTTC; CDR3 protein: CASSYSGPGTGGGERFF
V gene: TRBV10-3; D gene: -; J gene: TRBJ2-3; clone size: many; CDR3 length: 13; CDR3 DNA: TGTGCCATCAAGGAGCCCTCCACAGATACGCAGTATTTT; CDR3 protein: CAIKEPSTDTQYF
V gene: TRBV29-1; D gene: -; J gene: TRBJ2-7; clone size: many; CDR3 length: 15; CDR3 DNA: TGCAGCGTGGAAGGAGCGGCGGGCCCGGCGGGGGAGCAGTACTTC; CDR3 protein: CSVEGAAGPAGEQYF
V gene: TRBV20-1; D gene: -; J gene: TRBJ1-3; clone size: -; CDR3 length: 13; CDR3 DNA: TGCAGTGCTAGACCGTCCCCTGGAAACACCATATATTTT; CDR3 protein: CSARPSPGNTIYF
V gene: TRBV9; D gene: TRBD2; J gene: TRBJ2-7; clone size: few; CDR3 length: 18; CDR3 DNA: TGTGCCAGCAGCGTGGCTCCCCGGGCGGGGGGCCTCTCCTACGAGCAGTACTTC; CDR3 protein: CASSVAPRAGGLSYEQYF
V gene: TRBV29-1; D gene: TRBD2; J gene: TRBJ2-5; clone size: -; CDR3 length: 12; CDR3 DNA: TGCAGCGTTGAAACTAGCGGGAGTAGTTATTACTTC; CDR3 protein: CSVETSGSSYYF
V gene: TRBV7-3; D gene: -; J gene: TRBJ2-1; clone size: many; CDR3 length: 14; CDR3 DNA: TGTGCCAGCAGCCAACCCGGACCGCAGGCGGAGCAGTTCTTC; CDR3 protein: CASSQPGPQAEQFF
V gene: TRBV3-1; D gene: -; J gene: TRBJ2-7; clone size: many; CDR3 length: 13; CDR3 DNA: TGTGCCTCGGCTGGGCTTACCAAAGCGGGGCAGTACTTC; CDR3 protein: CASAGLTKAGQYF
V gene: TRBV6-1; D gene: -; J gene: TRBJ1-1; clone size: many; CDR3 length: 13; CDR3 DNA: TGTGCCAGCATCCGCGGACAGTACACTGAAGCTTTCTTT; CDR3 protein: CASIRGQYTEAFF
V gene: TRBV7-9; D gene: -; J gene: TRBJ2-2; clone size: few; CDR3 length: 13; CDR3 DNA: TGTGCCAGCAGGTCGAAAACCGGCGGGGAGCTGTTTTTT; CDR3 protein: CASRSKTGGELFF
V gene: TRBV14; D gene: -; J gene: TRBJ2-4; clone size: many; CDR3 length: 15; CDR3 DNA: TGTGCCAGCAGCCAATCCGGGACTGATAAAAACATTCAGTACTTC; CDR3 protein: CASSQSGTDKNIQYF
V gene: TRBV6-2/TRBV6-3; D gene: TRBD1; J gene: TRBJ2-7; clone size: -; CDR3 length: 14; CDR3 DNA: TGTGCCAGCTTTCGACAGGGTGATTCCTACGAGCAGTACTTC; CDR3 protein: CASFRQGDSYEQYF
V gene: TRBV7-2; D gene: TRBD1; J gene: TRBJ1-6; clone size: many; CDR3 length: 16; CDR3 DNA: TGTGCCAGCAGCCGAACCGGGACAGTTGAAGGGTCACCCCTCCACTTT; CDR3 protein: CASSRTGTVEGSPLHF
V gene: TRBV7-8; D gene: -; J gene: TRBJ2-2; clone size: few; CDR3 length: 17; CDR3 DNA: TGTGCCAGCAGCTTAAGTTTGGGGCAGGGTACCACCGGGGAGCTGTTTTTT; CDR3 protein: CASSLSLGQGTTGELFF
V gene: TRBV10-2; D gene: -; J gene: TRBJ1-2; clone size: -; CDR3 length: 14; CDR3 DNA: TGCGCCAGCAGTGAAAGGGGCCGGAACTATGGCTACACCTTC; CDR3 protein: CASSERGRNYGYTF
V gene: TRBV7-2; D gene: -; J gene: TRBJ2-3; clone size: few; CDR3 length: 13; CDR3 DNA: TGTGCCAGCAGCCCCCCGGCGGGGCATACGCAGTATTTT; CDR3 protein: CASSPPAGHTQYF
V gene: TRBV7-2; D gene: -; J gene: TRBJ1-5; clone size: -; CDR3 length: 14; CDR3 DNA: TGTGCCAGCAGCTTAGGGCATTTTAGTCAGCCCCAGCATTTT; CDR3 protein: CASSLGHFSQPQHF
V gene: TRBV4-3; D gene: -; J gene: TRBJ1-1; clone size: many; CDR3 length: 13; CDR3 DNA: TGCGCCAGCAGCCAAGACTTAAGGCGTGAAGCTTTCTTT; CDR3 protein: CASSQDLRREAFF
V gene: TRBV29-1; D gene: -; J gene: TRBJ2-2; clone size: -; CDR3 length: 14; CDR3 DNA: TGCAGCGTACCAGCGGGCCCGAACACCGGGGAGCTGTTTTTT; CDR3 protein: CSVPAGPNTGELFF